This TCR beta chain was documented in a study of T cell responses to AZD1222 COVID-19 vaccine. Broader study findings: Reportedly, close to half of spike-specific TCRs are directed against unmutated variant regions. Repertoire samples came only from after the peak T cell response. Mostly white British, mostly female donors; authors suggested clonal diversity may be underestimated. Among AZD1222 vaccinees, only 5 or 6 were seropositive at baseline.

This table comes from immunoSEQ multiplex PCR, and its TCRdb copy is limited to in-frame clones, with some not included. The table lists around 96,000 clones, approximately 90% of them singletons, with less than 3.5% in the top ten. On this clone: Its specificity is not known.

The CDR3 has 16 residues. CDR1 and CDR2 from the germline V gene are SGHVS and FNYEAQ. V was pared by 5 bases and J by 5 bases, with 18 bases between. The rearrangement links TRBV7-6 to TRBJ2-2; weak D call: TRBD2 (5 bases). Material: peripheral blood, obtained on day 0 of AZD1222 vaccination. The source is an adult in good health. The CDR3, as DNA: TGTGCCAGCAGCCCACAATCGGCTCGGGGAACCGGGGAGCTGTTTTTT. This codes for CASSPQSARGTGELFF.